The TCR beta chain described here comes from a study of shared clonotypes between healthy human individuals. The table came from immunoSEQ multiplex PCR; TCRdb's copy has only in-frame clones and leaves some out. The sample has 300,000 or so clones; about 74% are singletons. CDR1 is LGHNA and CDR2 is YSLEER in the germline V gene. V lost 4 bases, J lost 0 bases, and 10 bases lay in between. The CDR3 covers 16 residues. This sequence originates from a man aged 25 to 40 in good health. Sequencing input: memory CD4+ T cells sorted from blood. Subset given: CD45RA-negative fraction. The J gene is TRBJ2-6, the V gene TRBV4-3; D might be TRBD2 (5 bases). CDR3: CASSRGRGSGANVLTF. The CDR3 DNA reads TGCGCCAGCAGCCGAGGACGGGGCTCTGGGGCCAACGTCCTGACTTTC.